The T cell receptor beta chain under discussion was sequenced for a study of Ad26.COV2.S vaccination and SARS-CoV-2 variants. Turning to this clone: Its antigen is still unknown.

Here immunoSEQ multiplex PCR was the method, and the copy in TCRdb shows in-frame clones only, minus some. The sample lists around 350,000 clones; just over 90% were seen once. Study observations and caveats: Comparability of non-spike TCR breadth was observed across vaccine and placebo recipients.

The CDR3 extends over 19 amino acids. CDR1 and CDR2 from the germline V gene are LNHDA and SQIVND (reference sequence). Germline trimming cut 7 bases from V and 0 bases from J; bases unmatched to any gene: 15. V is TRBV19 and J is TRBJ1-5, with 10 bases matching TRBD1. The TCR originated in a human donor who had recovered from COVID-19. The material was peripheral blood, obtained after recovery from COVID-19. The CDR3 is CASNPSRDRGPLSNQPQHF. The DNA of the CDR3 is TGTGCCAGTAACCCCTCCCGGGACAGGGGACCCCTTAGCAATCAGCCCCAGCATTTT.